This T cell receptor beta chain was sequenced for a study of T cell responses to AZD1222 COVID-19 vaccine. This clone was seen once. Antigen unknown. Whole-study findings and limits: Targets within unmutated variant regions were reportedly found for nearly half of spike-specific TCRs. CD4 TCRs linked to vaccination spanned spike, dominating at 160-218 and 743-854.

Germline assignment: CDR1 GTSNPN and CDR2 SVGIG (reference sequence). V lost 5 bases, J lost 4 bases, and 7 bases stayed unmatched. This CDR3 comprises 13 residues. The data were produced by immunoSEQ multiplex PCR, yet TCRdb's version contains in-frame clones alone and is incomplete. The table has about 160,000 clones, about 92% seen once; the top ten hold approximately 3.3%. The receptor comes from an adult who received the AZD1222 COVID-19 vaccine. The chain is built from TRBV30 and TRBJ1-2; 7 positions match TRBD1. The sequences come from peripheral blood, collected 28 days after the second AZD1222 dose. As DNA, the CDR3 is TGTGCCTGGGCCGGGACAGCTTTCTATGGCTACACCTTC. As protein: CAWAGTAFYGYTF.